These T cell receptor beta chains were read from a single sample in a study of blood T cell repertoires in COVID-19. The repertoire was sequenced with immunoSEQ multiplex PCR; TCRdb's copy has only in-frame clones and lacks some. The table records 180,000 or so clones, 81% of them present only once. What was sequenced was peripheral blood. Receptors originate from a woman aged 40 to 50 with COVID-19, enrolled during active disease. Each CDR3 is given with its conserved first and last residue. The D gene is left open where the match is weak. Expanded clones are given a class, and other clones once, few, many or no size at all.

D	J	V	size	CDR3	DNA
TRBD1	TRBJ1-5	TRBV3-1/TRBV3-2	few	CASSQDGPGQRSNQPQHF	TGTGCCAGCAGCCAAGATGGGCCGGGACAGAGAAGCAATCAGCCCCAGCATTTT
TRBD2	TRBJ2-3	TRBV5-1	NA	CASSLGGSRDTQYF	TGCGCCAGCAGCTTGGGCGGGAGCAGGGATACGCAGTATTTT
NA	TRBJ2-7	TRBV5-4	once	CASSFGGRTAHEQYF	TGTGCCAGCAGTTTCGGGGGTCGTACTGCTCACGAGCAGTACTTC
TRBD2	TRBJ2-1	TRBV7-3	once	CASSPSLAGPYNEQFF	TGTGCCAGCAGCCCGAGTCTAGCGGGCCCCTACAATGAGCAGTTCTTC
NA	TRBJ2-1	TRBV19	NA	CASNHGREQFF	TGTGCCAGTAATCACGGTCGTGAGCAGTTCTTC
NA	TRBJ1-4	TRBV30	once	CAWSVSGGEKLFF	TGTGCCTGGAGTGTGTCGGGGGGTGAAAAACTGTTTTTT
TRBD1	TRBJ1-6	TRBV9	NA	CASSADRGPYNSPLHF	TGTGCCAGCAGCGCGGACAGGGGGCCCTATAATTCACCCCTCCACTTT
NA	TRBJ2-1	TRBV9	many	CASSVEGRGYNEQFF	TGTGCCAGCAGCGTAGAGGGGAGGGGGTACAATGAGCAGTTCTTC
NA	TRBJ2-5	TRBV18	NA	CASSPPPYETQYF	TGTGCCAGCTCACCACCCCCTTATGAGACCCAGTACTTC
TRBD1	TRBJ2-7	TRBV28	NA	CASSASGTGGYEQYF	TGTGCCAGCAGTGCTTCCGGGACAGGGGGCTACGAGCAGTACTTC
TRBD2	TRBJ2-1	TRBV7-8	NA	CASSPELADSYNEQFF	TGTGCCAGCAGCCCAGAACTAGCGGACTCCTACAATGAGCAGTTCTTC
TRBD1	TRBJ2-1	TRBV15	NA	CATSRARQGASHEQFF	TGTGCCACCAGCAGAGCTCGGCAGGGGGCTTCCCATGAGCAGTTCTTC
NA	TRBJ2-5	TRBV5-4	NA	CASGQFQETQYF	TGTGCCAGCGGACAGTTCCAAGAGACCCAGTACTTC
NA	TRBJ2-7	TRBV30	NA	CAWSVGGSRVYEQYF	TGTGCCTGGAGTGTTGGGGGCAGCCGTGTCTACGAGCAGTACTTC
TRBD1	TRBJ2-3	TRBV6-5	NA	CACRQGGTDTQYF	TGTGCCTGCCGACAGGGAGGCACAGATACGCAGTATTTT
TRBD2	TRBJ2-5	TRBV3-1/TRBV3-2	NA	CASRAGGTVETQYF	TGTGCCAGCAGAGCGGGAGGAACCGTGGAGACCCAGTACTTC
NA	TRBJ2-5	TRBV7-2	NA	CASSFSPGETQYF	TGTGCCAGCAGCTTCTCCCCGGGAGAGACCCAGTACTTC
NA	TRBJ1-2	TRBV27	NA	CASSLQGVGLNYGYTF	TGTGCCAGCAGTTTACAAGGTGTGGGCCTTAACTATGGCTACACCTTC
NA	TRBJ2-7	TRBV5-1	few	CASSLDGRGSEQYF	TGCGCCAGCAGCTTGGACGGCAGGGGATCCGAGCAGTACTTC
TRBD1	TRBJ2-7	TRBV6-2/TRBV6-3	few	CASSYAPDRGEREQYF	TGTGCCAGCAGTTACGCCCCGGACAGGGGTGAGCGCGAGCAGTACTTC
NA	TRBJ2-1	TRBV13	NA	CASSRGGGGPYNEQFF	TGTGCCAGCAGCCGCGGAGGGGGAGGGCCGTACAATGAGCAGTTCTTC
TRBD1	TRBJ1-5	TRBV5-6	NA	CASSYGDRGFNQPQHF	TGTGCCAGCAGCTACGGTGACAGGGGGTTTAATCAGCCCCAGCATTTT
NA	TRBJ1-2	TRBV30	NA	CAWARRANYGYTF	TGTGCCTGGGCGCGCAGGGCGAACTATGGCTACACCTTC
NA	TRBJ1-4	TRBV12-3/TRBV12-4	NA	CASAKTGVGKLFF	TGTGCCAGCGCAAAGACGGGGGTAGGAAAACTGTTTTTT
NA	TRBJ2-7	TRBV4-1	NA	CASSQGRREQYF	TGCGCCAGCAGCCAAGGGAGGCGGGAGCAGTACTTC